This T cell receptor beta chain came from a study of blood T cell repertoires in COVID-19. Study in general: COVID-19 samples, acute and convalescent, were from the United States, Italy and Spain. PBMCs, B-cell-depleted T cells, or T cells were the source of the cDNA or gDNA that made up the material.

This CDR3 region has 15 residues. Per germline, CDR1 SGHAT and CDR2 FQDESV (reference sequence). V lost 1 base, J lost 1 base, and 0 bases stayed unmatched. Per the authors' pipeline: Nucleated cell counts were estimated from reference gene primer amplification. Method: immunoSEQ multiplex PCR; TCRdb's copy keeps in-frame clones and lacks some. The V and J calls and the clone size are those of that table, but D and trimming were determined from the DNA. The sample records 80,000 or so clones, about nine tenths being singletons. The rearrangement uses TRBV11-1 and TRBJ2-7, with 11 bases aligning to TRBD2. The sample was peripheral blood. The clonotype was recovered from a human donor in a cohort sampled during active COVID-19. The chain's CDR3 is CASSLGTSGSYEQYF. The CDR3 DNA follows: TGTGCCAGCAGCTTAGGGACTAGCGGGTCCTACGAGCAGTACTTC.